This is a list of T cell receptor beta chains from one sample in a study of naive and memory T cell subsets. In TCRdb, the 5' RACE reads were re-called with MiXCR into one record per CDR3 protein. The sample records roughly 30,000 distinct CDR3 sequences, 16% being singletons. The receptors originated from a female donor in good health. Both conserved end residues are part of each CDR3. Each record gives: CDR3 protein, CDR3 DNA, J gene, V gene, D gene, clone size. A D gene is named only where the DNA matches it firmly. Size values are once, few and many counts, or a class for expanded clones, and some rows have none.

CDR3aa: CSVRLAGGPGEQYF
CDR3nt: TGCAGCGTTAGACTAGCGGGGGGGCCGGGGGAGCAGTACTTC
j_gene: TRBJ2-7
v_gene: TRBV29-1
d_gene: TRBD2
abundance: many

CDR3aa: CASSLRGGHITGELFF
CDR3nt: TGTGCCAGCAGCTTACGAGGGGGCCATATCACCGGGGAGCTGTTTTTT
j_gene: TRBJ2-2
v_gene: TRBV7-2
d_gene: TRBD1
abundance: many

CDR3aa: CSAEGGTGIMNTEAFF
CDR3nt: TGCAGTGCTGAAGGTGGGACAGGGATTATGAACACTGAAGCTTTCTTT
j_gene: TRBJ1-1
v_gene: TRBV20-1
d_gene: TRBD1
abundance: many

CDR3aa: CASSPQGDGPYEQYF
CDR3nt: TGTGCCAGCTCACCCCAGGGGGACGGGCCCTACGAGCAGTACTTC
j_gene: TRBJ2-7
v_gene: TRBV18
d_gene: TRBD1
abundance: few

CDR3aa: CARRQGDRKATDTQYF
CDR3nt: TGTGCCAGGAGACAGGGGGACAGGAAGGCGACAGATACGCAGTATTTT
j_gene: TRBJ2-3
v_gene: TRBV2
d_gene: TRBD1
abundance: many

CDR3aa: CASSLGLDSPLHF
CDR3nt: TGCGCCAGCAGCTTGGGATTGGATTCACCCCTCCACTTT
j_gene: TRBJ1-6
v_gene: TRBV5-1
d_gene: .
abundance: few

CDR3aa: CASSYPRPGKETQYF
CDR3nt: TGTGCCAGCAGTTACCCCCGTCCGGGGAAAGAGACCCAGTACTTC
j_gene: TRBJ2-5
v_gene: TRBV6-6
d_gene: .
abundance: .

CDR3aa: CASSLVPTGELFF
CDR3nt: TGCGCCAGCAGCTTGGTGCCGACCGGGGAGCTGTTTTTT
j_gene: TRBJ2-2
v_gene: TRBV5-1
d_gene: .
abundance: medium-sized

CDR3aa: CASSDPDRYNEKLFF
CDR3nt: TGTGCCAGCAGTGATCCGGACAGATATAATGAAAAACTGTTTTTT
j_gene: TRBJ1-4
v_gene: TRBV25-1
d_gene: .
abundance: .

CDR3aa: CSAPWGDEQFF
CDR3nt: TGCAGTGCTCCATGGGGGGATGAGCAGTTCTTC
j_gene: TRBJ2-1
v_gene: TRBV20-1
d_gene: .
abundance: many

CDR3aa: CASSSTGDEQFF
CDR3nt: TGTGCCAGCAGTTCTACAGGGGATGAGCAGTTCTTC
j_gene: TRBJ2-1
v_gene: TRBV6-5
d_gene: TRBD1
abundance: .

CDR3aa: CASSWANEQYF
CDR3nt: TGTGCCAGCAGTTGGGCTAACGAGCAGTACTTC
j_gene: TRBJ2-7
v_gene: TRBV27
d_gene: .
abundance: .

CDR3aa: CASSLDRQPQHF
CDR3nt: TGTGCCAGCAGCTTAGACAGACAGCCCCAGCATTTT
j_gene: TRBJ1-5
v_gene: TRBV7-3
d_gene: .
abundance: few

CDR3aa: CASSYDKRTGLDGANVLTF
CDR3nt: TGTGCCAGCAGTTACGATAAGCGGACAGGGCTGGATGGGGCCAACGTCCTGACTTTC
j_gene: TRBJ2-6
v_gene: TRBV6-2/TRBV6-3
d_gene: TRBD1
abundance: medium-sized

CDR3aa: CSARTSWGDGYTF
CDR3nt: TGCAGCGCTCGTACATCCTGGGGTGATGGCTACACCTTC
j_gene: TRBJ1-2
v_gene: TRBV29-1
d_gene: .
abundance: .

CDR3aa: CASSTTSGGGYEQFF
CDR3nt: TGTGCCAGCAGCACTACTAGCGGGGGAGGGTATGAGCAGTTCTTC
j_gene: TRBJ2-1
v_gene: TRBV6-6
d_gene: TRBD2
abundance: .

CDR3aa: CASSFDRTNEKLFF
CDR3nt: TGCGCCAGCAGCTTCGACCGAACTAATGAAAAACTGTTTTTT
j_gene: TRBJ1-4
v_gene: TRBV5-1
d_gene: .
abundance: many

CDR3aa: CASSLHALAGGQYEQYF
CDR3nt: TGTGCCAGCAGCCTCCACGCTCTAGCGGGGGGGCAATACGAGCAGTACTTC
j_gene: TRBJ2-7
v_gene: TRBV6-6
d_gene: TRBD2
abundance: few

CDR3aa: CASSFYGYEQYF
CDR3nt: TGTGCCAGCAGCTTTTACGGCTACGAGCAGTACTTC
j_gene: TRBJ2-7
v_gene: TRBV11-2
d_gene: .
abundance: few

CDR3aa: CASSLSTDTQYF
CDR3nt: TGTGCCAGCTCACTGAGCACAGATACGCAGTATTTT
j_gene: TRBJ2-3
v_gene: TRBV18
d_gene: .
abundance: medium-sized

CDR3aa: CASERGGSGNTIYF
CDR3nt: TGTGCCAGCGAGAGGGGTGGCTCTGGAAACACCATATATTTT
j_gene: TRBJ1-3
v_gene: TRBV9
d_gene: .
abundance: medium-sized

CDR3aa: CASSLGRGYGYTF
CDR3nt: TGCGCCAGCAGCTTGGGCAGGGGGTATGGCTACACCTTC
j_gene: TRBJ1-2
v_gene: TRBV5-1
d_gene: TRBD1
abundance: .

CDR3aa: CSVEEEGYEQYF
CDR3nt: TGCAGCGTTGAAGAAGAGGGGTACGAGCAGTACTTC
j_gene: TRBJ2-7
v_gene: TRBV29-1
d_gene: .
abundance: many

CDR3aa: CASSRTTGRTTNEKLFF
CDR3nt: TGTGCCAGCAGTCGAACGACAGGTCGGACAACTAATGAAAAACTGTTTTTT
j_gene: TRBJ1-4
v_gene: TRBV6-5
d_gene: .
abundance: many

CDR3aa: CSARVGEGPLAKNIQYF
CDR3nt: TGCAGTGCTAGAGTCGGCGAGGGCCCACTAGCCAAAAACATTCAGTACTTC
j_gene: TRBJ2-4
v_gene: TRBV20-1
d_gene: .
abundance: many

CDR3aa: CASRTWGNIQYF
CDR3nt: TGTGCCAGCCGGACATGGGGAAACATTCAGTACTTC
j_gene: TRBJ2-4
v_gene: TRBV6-6
d_gene: .
abundance: few

CDR3aa: CASSPGTGFLGEQYF
CDR3nt: TGTGCCAGCAGTCCTGGGACAGGTTTTTTAGGCGAGCAGTACTTC
j_gene: TRBJ2-7
v_gene: TRBV7-8
d_gene: TRBD1
abundance: many

CDR3aa: CASGLVLTGQPTEAFF
CDR3nt: TGTGCTAGTGGTTTGGTACTCACCGGACAGCCCACTGAAGCTTTCTTT
j_gene: TRBJ1-1
v_gene: TRBV12-5
d_gene: .
abundance: .

CDR3aa: CASSYWDRGSGNTIYF
CDR3nt: TGTGCCAGCAGTTACTGGGACAGGGGCTCTGGAAACACCATATATTTT
j_gene: TRBJ1-3
v_gene: TRBV6-5
d_gene: TRBD1
abundance: few

CDR3aa: CASSHHLGQGGQPQHF
CDR3nt: TGTGCCAGCAGTCACCACCTCGGACAGGGTGGCCAGCCCCAGCATTTT
j_gene: TRBJ1-5
v_gene: TRBV12-3/TRBV12-4
d_gene: TRBD1
abundance: .

CDR3aa: CASRQEGSYEQYF
CDR3nt: TGTGCCAGCAGGCAGGAGGGATCCTACGAGCAGTACTTC
j_gene: TRBJ2-7
v_gene: TRBV5-5
d_gene: .
abundance: few

CDR3aa: CASSFSRVSTDTQYF
CDR3nt: TGTGCCAGCAGCTTTTCCAGGGTCAGCACAGATACGCAGTATTTT
j_gene: TRBJ2-3
v_gene: TRBV5-6
d_gene: .
abundance: many

CDR3aa: CSVVFTETQYF
CDR3nt: TGCAGCGTTGTCTTCACGGAGACCCAGTACTTC
j_gene: TRBJ2-5
v_gene: TRBV29-1
d_gene: .
abundance: medium-sized

CDR3aa: CATSRALAGGPPDTQYF
CDR3nt: TGTGCCACCAGCAGGGCACTAGCGGGGGGGCCCCCAGATACGCAGTATTTT
j_gene: TRBJ2-3
v_gene: TRBV15
d_gene: TRBD2
abundance: medium-sized

CDR3aa: CASSPLYGERGKFGYTF
CDR3nt: TGTGCCAGCAGTCCCCTTTACGGGGAGAGGGGGAAGTTTGGCTACACCTTC
j_gene: TRBJ1-2
v_gene: TRBV6-6
d_gene: .
abundance: many

CDR3aa: CSAAGKLSETSTDTQYF
CDR3nt: TGCAGCGCCGCGGGGAAGCTTTCCGAGACTAGCACAGATACGCAGTATTTT
j_gene: TRBJ2-3
v_gene: TRBV29-1
d_gene: .
abundance: many

CDR3aa: CAISPGDSRGEQYF
CDR3nt: TGTGCCATCAGTCCAGGGGACTCTAGGGGCGAGCAGTACTTC
j_gene: TRBJ2-7
v_gene: TRBV10-3
d_gene: .
abundance: few

CDR3aa: CSVEGGRADGYTF
CDR3nt: TGCAGCGTTGAAGGGGGCAGGGCTGATGGCTACACCTTC
j_gene: TRBJ1-2
v_gene: TRBV29-1
d_gene: .
abundance: .

CDR3aa: CASSEGLYEQYF
CDR3nt: TGTGCCAGTAGTGAGGGACTCTACGAGCAGTACTTC
j_gene: TRBJ2-7
v_gene: TRBV19
d_gene: .
abundance: few

CDR3aa: CASSQDTSPDSYYGYTF
CDR3nt: TGCGCCAGCAGCCAAGATACCAGCCCGGACAGTTACTATGGCTACACCTTC
j_gene: TRBJ1-2
v_gene: TRBV4-1
d_gene: .
abundance: .

CDR3aa: CASSVGLAGTQETQYF
CDR3nt: TGTGCCAGCAGCGTAGGGCTAGCGGGGACACAAGAGACCCAGTACTTC
j_gene: TRBJ2-5
v_gene: TRBV9
d_gene: TRBD2
abundance: .

CDR3aa: CASTEIKGGGEQYF
CDR3nt: TGTGCCAGCACCGAGATTAAAGGAGGAGGCGAGCAGTACTTC
j_gene: TRBJ2-7
v_gene: TRBV7-9
d_gene: .
abundance: few

CDR3aa: CASGGTGNEQFF
CDR3nt: TGTGCCAGCGGGGGGACGGGCAATGAGCAGTTCTTC
j_gene: TRBJ2-1
v_gene: TRBV7-3
d_gene: .
abundance: few

CDR3aa: CASSEPGTSGGTDTQYF
CDR3nt: TGTGCCAGCAGTGAACCCGGGACTAGCGGGGGCACAGATACGCAGTATTTT
j_gene: TRBJ2-3
v_gene: TRBV2
d_gene: TRBD2
abundance: many

CDR3aa: CASSSTPGADTQYF
CDR3nt: TGCGCCAGCAGCTCCACTCCGGGGGCAGATACGCAGTATTTT
j_gene: TRBJ2-3
v_gene: TRBV5-1
d_gene: .
abundance: .

CDR3aa: CASSLLTVNTEAFF
CDR3nt: TGTGCCAGCAGCTTACTCACAGTGAACACTGAAGCTTTCTTT
j_gene: TRBJ1-1
v_gene: TRBV7-2
d_gene: .
abundance: many

CDR3aa: CASRVGAIADTQYF
CDR3nt: TGCGCCAGCAGAGTTGGAGCGATTGCAGATACGCAGTATTTT
j_gene: TRBJ2-3
v_gene: TRBV5-1
d_gene: .
abundance: .

CDR3aa: CASPIKMTPRDTEAFF
CDR3nt: TGTGCAAGTCCCATAAAAATGACCCCGAGGGACACTGAAGCTTTCTTT
j_gene: TRBJ1-1
v_gene: TRBV12-2
d_gene: .
abundance: many

CDR3aa: CSASSGTGGNEQYF
CDR3nt: TGCAGTGCGTCATCCGGGACAGGGGGAAATGAGCAGTACTTC
j_gene: TRBJ2-7
v_gene: TRBV20-1
d_gene: TRBD1
abundance: .

CDR3aa: CASRREGSGANVLTF
CDR3nt: TGTGCCAGCAGAAGAGAAGGCTCTGGGGCCAACGTCCTGACTTTC
j_gene: TRBJ2-6
v_gene: TRBV6-5
d_gene: .
abundance: .

CDR3aa: CSARDRRGQFNGYTF
CDR3nt: TGCAGTGCTAGAGATCGTCGGGGGCAATTTAATGGCTACACCTTC
j_gene: TRBJ1-2
v_gene: TRBV20-1
d_gene: .
abundance: .

CDR3aa: CASSQSNRGLEGTEAFF
CDR3nt: TGTGCCAGCAGCCAGTCTAACAGGGGGCTTGAGGGCACTGAAGCTTTCTTT
j_gene: TRBJ1-1
v_gene: TRBV4-2
d_gene: TRBD1
abundance: few

CDR3aa: CASSLAIAAEPYEQYF
CDR3nt: TGTGCCAGCAGCTTAGCGATTGCGGCGGAACCCTACGAGCAGTACTTC
j_gene: TRBJ2-7
v_gene: TRBV7-6
d_gene: .
abundance: many

CDR3aa: CSEQGQNTEAFF
CDR3nt: TGCAGCGAACAGGGCCAGAACACTGAAGCTTTCTTT
j_gene: TRBJ1-1
v_gene: TRBV29-1
d_gene: .
abundance: many